The 14 T cell receptor beta chains below all came from one sample that was sequenced in a study of T cells in women clearing cervical HPV infection. Assay: immunoSEQ multiplex PCR; the TCRdb copy retains only in-frame clones and omits some. The data show about 35,000 clones, and the top ten clones hold approximately 1.5%. Input material: blood buffy coat. All receptors come from a woman aged 18 to 75 with a cervical HPV16 infection that either progressed to CIN3+ or cleared (not recorded which).

To note about this clone: One end of the junction is discordant with germline, which a read error may explain. The read ends 3 residues before the CDR3 terminus; that terminus is restored from the germline J gene. The same CDR3 can be traced to other DNA sequences in this sample. J is TRBJ1-3 and V is TRBV19; D might be TRBD1 (5 bases). Per germline, CDR1 LNHDA and CDR2 SQIVND (reference sequence). CDR3 length: 14 amino acids. The part of the CDR3 DNA that was read is TGTGCCAGTAGTAACGGGGGGACCGGAAACACG. Its translation is CASSNGGTGNT. The whole CDR3 region reads CASSNGGTGNTIYF.

About this clone itself: The sequenced fragment ends 3 residues before the CDR3 boundary, so the rest is inferred from the germline J gene. The chain carries TRBV2 and TRBJ2-3; D may be TRBD2 (5 bases). This CDR3 is 14 amino acids long. Germline CDR1 SNHLY, CDR2 FYNNEI. Here the CDR3 reads CASSLGLVQETQYF. CDR3 bases read: TGTGCCAGCAGCCTCGGACTGGTCCAAGAGACG.

Note on this clone: The CDR3 end lies 3 residues beyond the end of the read and is filled in from the germline J gene. The J gene is TRBJ2-1, the V gene TRBV7-4, with a tentative D call TRBD1 (6 bases). V dropped 3 bases and J dropped 8 bases, with 14 bases sitting between them. The CDR3 is made up of 14 amino acids. CDR1 and CDR2 (germline): SGHVT, SQSDAQ. The part of the CDR3 DNA that was read is TGTGCCAGCAGCTTCCACAGGGAAGCCCATGAG. Translation: CASSFHREAHE. The whole CDR3 sequence is CASSFHREAHEQFF.

The CDR3 bases that were read are TGTGCCAGCAGTTTAGGGACAGGGCTCACCGGGGAG. It specifies CASSLGTGLTGE. The complete CDR3 reads CASSLGTGLTGELFF. The rearrangement uses TRBV28 and TRBJ2-2; 9 bases fit TRBD1. The read ends 3 residues shy of where the CDR3 ends; the end is completed using the germline J gene. The CDR3 is 15 amino acids. The germline gives CDR1 MDHEN, CDR2 SYDVKM. V was pared by 2 bases and J by 4 bases, with 2 bases of the junction left unmatched.

A note on this clone: The missing CDR3 end, 3 residues past where the read stops, is filled in from the germline J gene. This chain uses TRBV18 with TRBJ2-7, with D perhaps TRBD1 (6 bases). This CDR3 has 14 residues. With 3 bases removed from V and 6 bases from J, the gap between germline ends came to 15 bases. Germline loops: CDR1 KGHSH, CDR2 LQKENI. The part of the CDR3 DNA that was read is TGTGCCAGCTCACCGGGGAAGGGGGATGGCGAG. This sequence encodes CASSPGKGDGE. The full-length CDR3 reads as CASSPGKGDGEQYF.

For this clone: The read stops 3 residues short of the end of the CDR3; the missing end is completed from the germline J gene. V and J are TRBV11-3 and TRBJ2-7, with D possibly TRBD1 on 6 matching bases. The CDR3 loop spans 14 amino acids. CDR1 and CDR2 (germline): SGHNT, YENEEA. V lost 4 bases to trimming and J lost 6 bases, with 16 bases between them. This chain's CDR3 is CASSSRTESIEQYF. The covered CDR3 bases are TGTGCCAGCAGCTCTAGGACAGAATCAATCGAG.

Concerning this clone: Coverage ceases 3 residues before the CDR3 finishes, and the germline J gene fills in the end. This rearrangement joins TRBV5-1 to TRBJ1-2; TRBD1 aligns across 8 bases. Per the germline V gene, CDR1 is SGHRS and CDR2 is YFSETQ. Trimming removed 1 base from V and 4 bases from J; junction bases left unmatched: 15. CDR3 size: 18 residues. The covered CDR3 bases are TGCGCCAGCAGCTTGCCGGACAGGGCGTCCTTGAAAACCTATGGC. Its protein product is CASSLPDRASLKTYG. The entire CDR3 is CASSLPDRASLKTYGYTF. Together with reference TRBV5-1 and TRBJ1-2, the CDR3 gives the full variable domain: KAGVTQTPRYLIKTRGQQVTLSCSPISGHRSVSWYQQTPGQGLQFLFEYFSETQRNKGNFPGRFSGRQFSNSRSEMNVSTLELGDSALYLCASSLPDRASLKTYGYTFGSGTRLTVV.

To note about this clone: Coverage ceases 3 residues before the CDR3 finishes, and the germline J gene fills in the end. V is TRBV7-9 and J is TRBJ1-1; D gene uncertain. Deletions cut 5 bases from V and 1 base from J, with 8 bases between. The CDR3 runs 13 residues. CDR1 and CDR2 from the germline V gene are SEHNR and FQNEAQ (reference sequence). Here the CDR3 reads CASSHNTNTEAFF. The CDR3 DNA, read in part, is TGTGCCAGCAGCCACAACACGAACACTGAA.

To note about this clone: The DNA ends 3 residues before the CDR3 does, and the rest of the CDR3 is filled in from the germline J gene. This chain joins TRBV7-2 and TRBJ2-4; D might be TRBD2 (7 bases). Germline V gene sequence: CDR1 SGHTA, CDR2 FQGNSA. The CDR3 is 14 amino acids. The CDR3 reads CASSLGGGIGGQYF. The DNA read from the CDR3 is TGTGCCAGCAGCTTAGGGGGGGGCATAGGTGGT.

Comment on this clone: The CDR3 extends 3 residues past the end of the read, so its final part is completed from the germline J gene. The chain links TRBV7-6 to TRBJ1-2; D remains unclear. Germline assignment: CDR1 SGHVS and CDR2 FNYEAQ. The CDR3 contains 14 residues. Incomplete CDR3 DNA: TGTGCCAGCAGCTTCGAGTTTTTCACAGATACC. Translation gives CASSFEFFTDT. From start to end, the CDR3 is CASSFEFFTDTYTF.

Of note for this clone: The CDR3 goes on 3 residues after the read ends, and that part is filled in from the germline J gene. The rearrangement uses TRBV5-1 and TRBJ1-1, with 9 bases that match TRBD1. Germline trimming cut 6 bases from V and 0 bases from J; bases unmatched to any gene: 6. The germline V gene encodes CDR1 SGHRS and CDR2 YFSETQ. This CDR3 contains 15 residues. The CDR3 reads CASTRTGDMNTEAFF. Partial CDR3 DNA: TGCGCCAGCACTAGGACAGGGGATATGAACACTGAA. The full variable domain, rest sourced from reference TRBV5-1 and TRBJ1-1, is KAGVTQTPRYLIKTRGQQVTLSCSPISGHRSVSWYQQTPGQGLQFLFEYFSETQRNKGNFPGRFSGRQFSNSRSEMNVSTLELGDSALYLCASTRTGDMNTEAFFGQGTRLTVV.

CDR3 sequence reads: CASSTRQDTEAFF. CDR3 DNA, as far as it was read: TGTGCCAGCAGCACCCGACAGGACACTGAA. The rearrangement uses TRBV5-4 and TRBJ1-1; D possibly corresponds to TRBD1 (6 bases). The read gets to within 3 residues of the CDR3 end, and the germline J gene fills in the rest. Germline values: CDR1 SGHNT, CDR2 YYREEE (reference sequence). V was cut by 4 bases and J by 3 bases, with 10 bases left in between. The CDR3 runs 13 residues.

The CDR3 bases that were read are TGTGCCAGCAGCTTAGGGACAGGGTACGAC. This gives the protein CASSLGTGYD. The whole CDR3 reads CASSLGTGYDYTF. This chain links TRBV7-2 with TRBJ1-2; TRBD1 matches 8 bases. The CDR3 goes on 3 residues after the read ends, and that part is filled in from the germline J gene. The CDR3 has 13 residues. The germline V gene encodes CDR1 SGHTA and CDR2 FQGNSA.

With respect to this clone: A read error may produce the germline difference seen at one junction end. The read falls 3 residues short of the CDR3 end, and the missing part is taken from the germline J gene. This specimen includes other DNA sequences encoding the same CDR3. The V call is TRBV5-1, the J call TRBJ1-2, with 7 nucleotides matching TRBD1. The germline V gene has CDR1 SGHRS and CDR2 YFSETQ. This CDR3 has 14 residues. The CDR3 sequence: CASSLTGQNYGYTF. The CDR3 DNA, read in part, is TGCGCCAGCAGCTTGACGGGACAGAACTATGGT.